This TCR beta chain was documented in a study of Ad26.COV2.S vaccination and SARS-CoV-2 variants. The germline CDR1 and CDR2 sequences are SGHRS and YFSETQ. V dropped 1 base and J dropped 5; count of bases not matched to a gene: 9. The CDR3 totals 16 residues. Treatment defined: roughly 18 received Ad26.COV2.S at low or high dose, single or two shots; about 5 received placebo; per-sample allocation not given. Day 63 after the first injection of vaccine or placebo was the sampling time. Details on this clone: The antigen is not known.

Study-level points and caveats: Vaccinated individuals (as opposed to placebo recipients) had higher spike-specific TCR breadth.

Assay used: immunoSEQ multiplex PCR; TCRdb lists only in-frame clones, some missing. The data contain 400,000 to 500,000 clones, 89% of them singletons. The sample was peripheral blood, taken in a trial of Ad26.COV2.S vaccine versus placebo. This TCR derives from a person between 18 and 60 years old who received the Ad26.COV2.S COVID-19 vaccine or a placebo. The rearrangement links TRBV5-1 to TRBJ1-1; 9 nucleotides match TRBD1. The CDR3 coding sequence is TGCGCCAGCAGCTTGAGGGGACAGGGTTCGGAAACTGAAGCTTTCTTT. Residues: CASSLRGQGSETEAFF.